Reported below is one TCR beta chain. Its antigen is not identified. As for the donors, each was a healthy bone marrow donor. PCR primers comprised 60 Vbeta and 13 Jbeta primers. The data were produced by immunoSEQ multiplex PCR, yet TCRdb's version contains in-frame clones alone and is incomplete. Of around 190,000 clones in the sample, more than 75% were seen once. This entry comes from a study of cytomegalovirus exposure and HLA in healthy donors. Study-wide findings and caveats: In vitro data verified three CMV-associated chains as specific for CMV antigens. The likely explanation for a cluster of highly shared sequence variants was sequencing artifact.

The CDR3 has 14 amino acids. CDR1 is SGHTA, CDR2 FQGTGA, per germline. The trim removed 5 bases at V and 10 bases at J, leaving 6 bases unmatched. The receptor comes from a man aged 40-55 years in good health and CMV-seropositive. The rearrangement joins TRBV7-3 to TRBJ2-1, with 12 positions matching TRBD2. The sequencing input was PBMCs. The CDR3 DNA sequence: TGTGCCAGCAGCCGACTAGCGGGAGTTCCCGAGCAGTTCTTC. Translating it yields CASSRLAGVPEQFF.